This entry lists 24 T cell receptor beta chains sequenced from one sample in a study of blood T cell repertoires in COVID-19. Repertoires were generated with immunoSEQ multiplex PCR, while TCRdb's copy carries only in-frame clones and drops some. Among 130,000 or so clones listed, around four fifths were seen once. Material: peripheral blood. All receptors come from an elderly man with acute or convalescent COVID-19.

The chain carries TRBV5-1 and TRBJ2-3; 9 bases fit TRBD2. The germline V gene encodes CDR1 SGHRS and CDR2 YFSETQ. This CDR3 comprises 16 residues. V lost 3 bases and J lost 2; bases outside the gene matches: 7. The CDR3 DNA follows: TGCGCCAGCAGCTCGGGGACTAGCTTGGTCACAGATACGCAGTATTTT. Translating gives CASSSGTSLVTDTQYF.

V usage is TRBV28 and J usage is TRBJ2-1; 7 bases map to TRBD1. This CDR3 has 14 residues. Germline V lookup: CDR1 MDHEN, CDR2 SYDVKM. V gave up 10 bases and J gave up 0 bases; unmatched junction bases: 6. CDR3 sequence (DNA): TGTGCCATCAAAGGGGGCCTCTCCTACAATGAGCAGTTCTTC. Translated: CAIKGGLSYNEQFF.

The rearrangement links TRBV4-3 to TRBJ2-7; D is possibly TRBD2 (7 bases). The V gene's germline CDR1 is LGHNA and CDR2 YSLEER. This CDR3 contains 15 residues. Trimming stripped 1 base from V and 0 bases from J, with 10 bases between. The CDR3 bases are TGCGCCAGCAGCCAAGGGGAGGGGGGCTCCTACGAGCAGTACTTC. The encoded protein is CASSQGEGGSYEQYF.

This rearrangement joins TRBV12-5 to TRBJ2-5; D is perhaps TRBD1 (5 bases). V dropped 3 bases and J dropped 2 bases, with 10 bases sitting between them. Germline CDR1 reads LGHNT; CDR2 reads FRNRAP. The CDR3 runs to 14 residues. This CDR3 reads CASGFSRTQETQYF. The CDR3 nucleotides read TGTGCTAGTGGTTTTTCCCGGACACAAGAGACCCAGTACTTC.

The rearrangement uses TRBV18 and TRBJ1-1; tentatively, D is TRBD1 (5 bases). With 8 bases removed from V and 1 base from J, the gap between germline ends came to 8 bases. CDR3 size: 12 residues. Germline V gene lookup returns CDR1 KGHSH and CDR2 LQKENI. This CDR3 reads CASRTTNTEAFF. Written as DNA, the CDR3 is TGTGCCAGCAGGACAACGAACACTGAAGCTTTCTTT.

The chain joins TRBV7-6 to TRBJ2-5; possible D gene TRBD1, 6 bases. Trimming cost V 3 bases and J 5 bases, with 22 bases left between them. Germline V gene lookup returns CDR1 SGHVS and CDR2 FNYEAQ. This CDR3 has 17 amino acids. In nucleotides, the CDR3 is TGTGCCAGCAGCTTTCAACTGGGACAAACCAATGCGGAGACCCAGTACTTC. This encodes CASSFQLGQTNAETQYF.

This clone was seen only a few times. The chain joins TRBV6-5 to TRBJ2-1; D is possibly TRBD2 (6 bases). CDR1 and CDR2 (germline): MNHEY, SVGAGI. The CDR3 loop spans 12 amino acids. Between the trimmed V and J ends, which lost 6 bases and 10 bases, there was a span of 13 bases. The CDR3 DNA sequence: TGTGCCAGCAGCAGGGAGGCTCGGGAGCAGTTCTTC. The encoded protein is CASSREAREQFF.

The rearrangement uses TRBV28 and TRBJ1-2, with 8 nucleotides matching TRBD1. Unmatched junction bases numbered 12, after V lost 7 bases and J lost 2 bases. This CDR3 is built from 16 residues. CDR1 and CDR2 (germline): MDHEN, SYDVKM. This CDR3 is CASTPPGQGLNYGYTF. The CDR3 DNA reads as TGTGCCAGCACTCCCCCTGGACAGGGCTTGAACTATGGCTACACCTTC.

This clone was recorded a few times. The rearrangement uses TRBV7-9 and TRBJ1-5, with D possibly TRBD1 on 6 matching bases. The CDR3 spans 16 residues. The germline V gene has CDR1 SEHNR and CDR2 FQNEAQ (reference sequence). The V end lost 5 bases, the J end lost 2 bases, and 16 bases lay between the germline ends. CDR3 coding DNA: TGTGCCAGCAGCCAAAAAACAGGGTTTGGCAATCAGCCCCAGCATTTT. As protein: CASSQKTGFGNQPQHF.

The V call is TRBV29-1, the J call TRBJ2-1; D may be TRBD1 (5 bases). The CDR3 consists of 14 residues. Germline V gives CDR1 SQVTM, CDR2 ANQGSEA. V lost 4 bases and J 3 bases, leaving 13 bases between the germline ends. The DNA of the CDR3 is TGCAGCGTTGGACAGCCCCATTACTACAATGAGCAGTTCTTC. It is translated as CSVGQPHYYNEQFF.

J is TRBJ1-1 and V is TRBV5-1, with D perhaps matching TRBD1 (6 bases). The CDR3 has 14 amino acids. Trimming left V 4 bases short and J 2 bases short, with 12 bases between. Germline V gives CDR1 SGHRS, CDR2 YFSETQ. CDR3 coding DNA: TGCGCCAGCAGCCCTGGACAGTTCAACACTGAAGCTTTCTTT. Its translation: CASSPGQFNTEAFF. Together with reference TRBV5-1 and TRBJ1-1, the CDR3 gives the full variable domain: KAGVTQTPRYLIKTRGQQVTLSCSPISGHRSVSWYQQTPGQGLQFLFEYFSETQRNKGNFPGRFSGRQFSNSRSEMNVSTLELGDSALYLCASSPGQFNTEAFFGQGTRLTVV.

The rearrangement uses TRBV18 and TRBJ2-3; 8 bases match TRBD1. The ends lost 2 bases at V and 6 bases at J; junction bases unmatched: 4. The CDR3 loop spans 14 amino acids. Germline V lookup: CDR1 KGHSH, CDR2 LQKENI. This CDR3 is CASSPNTGGDTQYF. The CDR3 nucleotides read TGTGCCAGCTCACCAAACACAGGGGGGGATACGCAGTATTTT.

This clone appeared a single time. The chain uses TRBV20-1 and TRBJ2-5, with 7 bases fitting TRBD1. V shed 3 bases, J shed 2 bases, and the junction held 9 bases outside the gene matches. The germline CDR1 and CDR2 sequences are DFQATT and SNEGSKA (reference sequence). The CDR3 runs to 15 residues. CDR3 sequence reads: CSASLEGTEQETQYF. CDR3 DNA: TGCAGTGCTAGTCTTGAGGGGACAGAGCAAGAGACCCAGTACTTC.

The chain recombines TRBV27 with TRBJ2-7, with 9 nucleotides matching TRBD1. Germline lookup yields CDR1 MNHEY and CDR2 SMNVEV (reference sequence). J was trimmed by 6 bases and V by 3 bases; bases with no gene match: 18. The CDR3 is made up of 18 amino acids. The DNA for the CDR3 is TGTGCCAGCAGTTTCTACTCTAAACAGGGGGCGGGTTGGCGCGAGCAGTACTTC. Its translation: CASSFYSKQGAGWREQYF.

In its sample, this clone was seen many times. CDR3 in DNA: TGTGCCAGCACCGAAGGGGGTGGACAGCGTGAAAAACTGTTTTTT. Encoded protein: CASTEGGGQREKLFF. The V and J genes are TRBV7-9 and TRBJ1-4; D is perhaps TRBD1 (6 bases). The CDR3 extends over 15 amino acids. V was clipped by 7 bases and J by 7 bases, with 19 bases between them. CDR1 is SEHNR, CDR2 FQNEAQ, per germline (reference sequence). The whole variable domain, remainder taken from reference TRBV7-9 and TRBJ1-4, is DTGVSQNPRHKITKRGQNVTFRCDPISEHNRLYWYRQTLGQGPEFLTYFQNEAQLEKSRLLSDRFSAERPKGSFSTLEIQRTEQGDSAMYLCASTEGGGQREKLFFGSGTQLSVL.

The chain employs TRBV5-1 and TRBJ2-3, with D tentatively TRBD1 (6 bases). The V end was cut by 7 bases, the J end by 3 bases, with 15 bases between. This CDR3 region has 14 residues. Per the germline V gene, CDR1 is SGHRS and CDR2 is YFSETQ. The CDR3 loop is CASRRRGWTDTQYF. CDR3 DNA sequence: TGCGCCAGCCGACGCAGGGGTTGGACAGATACGCAGTATTTT.

V is TRBV19 and J is TRBJ2-5; TRBD1 matches at 7 bases. This CDR3 comprises 15 residues. Losses at the gene ends were 3 bases for V and 1 base for J; bases not matched to a gene: 5. The germline V gene has CDR1 LNHDA and CDR2 SQIVND (reference sequence). The CDR3 protein is CASSMPGTAQETQYF. CDR3 in DNA: TGTGCCAGTAGTATGCCCGGGACAGCCCAAGAGACCCAGTACTTC.

In DNA form, the CDR3 reads TGTGCCAGCAGCCAAGCGGGAGCGGGGGTTAAAGAGACCCAGTACTTC. Translated: CASSQAGAGVKETQYF. The V call is TRBV4-2, the J call TRBJ2-5, with TRBD2 matching over 8 bases. After removal of 1 base from V and 3 bases from J, the junction contained 7 bases not matched to a gene. CDR3 length equals 16 residues. Germline values: CDR1 LGHNA, CDR2 YNFKEQ.

The gene calls are TRBV5-6 and TRBJ2-5; a weak D match, TRBD2 (5 bases). V was cut by 1 base and J by 7 bases, with 17 bases left in between. The CDR3 consists of 15 residues. Germline V gene sequence: CDR1 SGHDT, CDR2 YYEEEE. CDR3 amino acids: CASSLLLASIGTQYF. Written as DNA, the CDR3 is TGTGCCAGCAGCTTGCTCCTAGCCTCCATTGGGACCCAGTACTTC.

The CDR3 DNA reads TGTGCCAGCAGTAAAACAGGGGGTCCCTACAATGAGCAGTTCTTC. Amino acid sequence: CASSKTGGPYNEQFF. V is TRBV6-6 and J is TRBJ2-1; 8 bases are a match to TRBD1. The V and J ends lost 5 bases and 2 bases, in that order; junction bases with no gene match: 5. The CDR3 has 15 residues. CDR1 is MNHNY, CDR2 SVGAGI, per germline (reference sequence).

In its sample, this clone was seen a few times. The chain recombines TRBV5-1 with TRBJ1-2; D not resolved. V was shortened by 2 bases and J by 2 bases, with 7 bases between the two germline ends. Germline CDR1 is SGHRS and CDR2 is YFSETQ. The CDR3 is 13 residues long. As DNA, the CDR3 is TGCGCCAGCAGCTTACAGATGAACTATGGCTACACCTTC. Protein: CASSLQMNYGYTF.

Only one count was recorded for this clone. The chain carries TRBV2 and TRBJ2-5, with a possible D match to TRBD2 (6 bases). This CDR3 has 12 amino acids. V was shortened by 1 base and J by 13 bases, with 13 bases between the two germline ends. Germline CDR1 is SNHLY and CDR2 is FYNNEI. This CDR3 is CASSEVTWTTYF. CDR3 coding DNA: TGTGCCAGCAGTGAAGTCACATGGACTACGTACTTC.

In DNA, the CDR3 is TGTGCCAGCATCAATAACAGGGCCTACACCGGGGAGCTGTTTTTT. Its protein product is CASINNRAYTGELFF. The J gene is TRBJ2-2, the V gene TRBV7-2; D is perhaps TRBD1 (6 bases). V lost 7 bases and J 3 bases, leaving 15 bases between the germline ends. The CDR3 has 15 amino acids. The germline V gene has CDR1 SGHTA and CDR2 FQGNSA.

The gene calls are TRBV5-5 and TRBJ1-1; the D gene is possibly TRBD1 (5 bases). This CDR3 is 15 amino acids long. Per the germline V gene, CDR1 is SGHKS and CDR2 is YYEKEE (reference sequence). Trimming left V 0 bases short and J 5 bases short, with 14 bases between. The CDR3 DNA reads TGTGCCAGCAGCTTGGAGTTCTATGGGGGGACTGAAGCTTTCTTT. Protein product: CASSLEFYGGTEAFF.